Listed below are T cell receptor beta chains from one sample, sequenced in a study of OX40 agonist ivuxolimab in advanced cancers. Some clones are missing from TCRdb's copy, which holds only in-frame ones; the method was immunoSEQ multiplex PCR. The sample yields roughly 58,000 clones, 93% seen once. This specimen was CD4+ or CD8+ T cells sorted from blood, taken in a trial of the OX40 agonist ivuxolimab. Every receptor here comes from an adult with an advanced solid tumor such as melanoma, head and neck, liver or kidney cancer. CDR3s include the opening cysteine and the closing phenylalanine or tryptophan. Fields, in order: V gene, CDR3 length, clone size, J gene, CDR3 protein. Only some rows state a clone size, as once, few, many or a class for expanded clones.

TRBV4-1	17	.	TRBJ2-1	CASSQDERKSSYNEQFF
TRBV6-6	14	.	TRBJ1-5	CASSAGTVGQPQHF
TRBV4-3	14	.	TRBJ2-2	CASSLTEYTGELFF
TRBV13	15	once	TRBJ2-5	CASRRGLAEVQTQYF
TRBV13	13	.	TRBJ2-5	CASSFDTQETQYF
TRBV9	15	once	TRBJ1-4	CASSVGGGTNEKLFF
TRBV7-9	15	.	TRBJ2-1	CASSLSDSSYNEQFF
TRBV7-9	17	.	TRBJ1-2	CASSLVPYSDGDYGYTF
TRBV7-2	12	.	TRBJ2-7	CASTYLGDEQYF
TRBV15	17	.	TRBJ2-7	CATSRTEATSGSYEQYF
TRBV5-1	17	.	TRBJ2-1	CASSGGPRDSPYNEQFF
TRBV4-3	14	.	TRBJ1-1	CASSQEAGYTEAFF
TRBV27	13	.	TRBJ2-7	CASGSGSSYEQYF
TRBV6-5	13	.	TRBJ2-7	CASRPGQSYEQYF
TRBV11-2	19	.	TRBJ2-1	CASSLVRLSLAHRDNEQFF
TRBV27	12	.	TRBJ2-3	CASSFYADTQYF
TRBV12-5	16	.	TRBJ1-2	CASGLDLNQGNYGYTF
TRBV18	13	.	TRBJ2-7	CASSPGTVYEQYF
TRBV28	15	.	TRBJ2-1	CASSPGTGILNEQFF
TRBV5-6	16	.	TRBJ2-3	CASSWAGTGGTDTQYF
TRBV5-1	15	.	TRBJ2-7	CASSLAGVLSYEQYF
TRBV4-3	19	.	TRBJ1-2	CASSQTPGPSSARNYGYTF
TRBV28	12	.	TRBJ2-7	CATGTSGYEQYF
TRBV5-1	15	.	TRBJ1-5	CASSSGEGGNQPQHF
TRBV15	13	.	TRBJ2-2	CATSGPGAGELFF
TRBV27	13	.	TRBJ1-1	CASKSWTGTEAFF
TRBV6-4	16	.	TRBJ2-1	CASSENGLAGANEQFF
TRBV7-8	15	.	TRBJ2-7	CASSQESISSYEQYF
TRBV10-1	15	.	TRBJ2-2	CASSNGGGETGELFF
TRBV9	15	.	TRBJ2-5	CASSIEGTDQETQYF
TRBV7-9	14	.	TRBJ1-1	CASTTHQGGTEAFF
TRBV28	15	.	TRBJ2-5	CAAWGGGIIQETQYF
TRBV13	18	once	TRBJ2-1	CASSLLEAGTRDYNEQFF
TRBV23-1	15	.	TRBJ2-7	CASRPGQGKIYEQYF
TRBV9	14	.	TRBJ2-7	CASSVGTSTYEQYF
TRBV19	12	.	TRBJ2-2	CASSIGSGELFF
TRBV27	12	.	TRBJ1-1	CATRGGGTEAFF
TRBV10-1	17	.	TRBJ2-1	CASSVFPTSGRPYEQFF
TRBV9	13	.	TRBJ2-1	CASSPGGSNEQFF
TRBV11-2	16	.	TRBJ1-2	CASSLEQGYRNYGYTF
TRBV19	15	once	TRBJ1-4	CASSIQSHPDEKLFF
TRBV28	11	.	TRBJ2-1	CASSLRGEQFF
TRBV11-2	13	.	TRBJ2-1	CASSLGQLDEQFF
TRBV2	15	.	TRBJ1-1	CASSEIGLSNTEAFF
TRBV30	13	.	TRBJ2-7	CASSQGAAYEQYF
TRBV28	15	.	TRBJ2-3	CASSSAGGVPDTQYF
TRBV5-1	15	once	TRBJ2-7	CASSPEGSRSYEQYF
TRBV4-2	17	.	TRBJ1-4	CASSQEKAGREVEKLFF
TRBV4-3	14	.	TRBJ1-2	CASSQVYPLSGYTF
TRBV5-1	12	.	TRBJ2-7	CASSLGGYGQYF
TRBV10-2	16	once	TRBJ2-1	CASSESRNYLYNEQFF